Following are 17 T cell receptor beta chains from one sample sequenced in a study of blood T cell repertoires in COVID-19. Sequencing was performed with immunoSEQ multiplex PCR; in TCRdb, only in-frame clones are kept and a portion is missing. The data show about 89,000 clones, 65% to 85% seen once. Sequencing was done on a sample of peripheral blood. The receptors were gathered from a man between 65 and 85 years old with COVID-19, enrolled during active disease.

CDR3 amino acids: CASSDAGSSTGDSYNEQFF. The DNA for the CDR3 is TGCGCCAGCAGTGATGCAGGGTCTTCTACGGGAGACTCCTACAATGAGCAGTTCTTC. The J gene is TRBJ2-1, the V gene TRBV10-2; D perhaps matches TRBD2 (6 bases). Germline lookup yields CDR1 WSHSY and CDR2 SAAADI. The CDR3 sequence is 19 residues long. V lost 3 bases and J lost 0, with 21 bases in between.

This chain joins TRBV7-3 and TRBJ2-3, with TRBD2 identical over 10 bases. The CDR3 runs 14 residues. V shed 6 bases, J shed 2 bases, and the junction held 2 bases outside the gene matches. CDR1 is SGHTA and CDR2 is FQGTGA in the germline V gene. CDR3 loop: CASSSGGTTDTQYF. In DNA, the CDR3 is TGTGCCAGCAGTAGCGGGGGGACCACAGATACGCAGTATTTT.

The chain uses TRBV19 and TRBJ2-7; the match to TRBD2 covers 7 bases. With V trimmed by 4 bases and J by 0 bases, 3 bases remained unmatched. Germline V gene lookup returns CDR1 LNHDA and CDR2 SQIVND (reference sequence). There are 14 residues in the CDR3. CDR3 protein: CASSRTGGSYEQYF. The CDR3 DNA sequence: TGTGCCAGTAGTAGGACGGGAGGCTCCTACGAGCAGTACTTC.

The chain has TRBV27 and TRBJ1-4; TRBD1 might be the D (5 bases). Looked up from germline, CDR1 is MNHEY and CDR2 is SMNVEV (reference sequence). V lost 1 base, J lost 7 bases, and 16 bases lay in between. The CDR3 spans 16 residues. Here the CDR3 DNA reads TGTGCCAGCAGTTTATATGGGGGGAGGGGAAGTGAAAAACTGTTTTTT. Translating gives CASSLYGGRGSEKLFF. Filled out from reference TRBV27 and TRBJ1-4, the complete variable domain reads EAQVTQNPRYLITVTGKKLTVTCSQNMNHEYMSWYRQDPGLGLRQIYYSMNVEVTDKGDVPEGYKVSRKEKRNFPLILESPSPNQTSLYFCASSLYGGRGSEKLFFGSGTQLSVL.

Details on this clone: Sequence at one end of the junction differs from germline and may be a read error. This chain's CDR3 is CASSWEGTAHEQFF. Written as DNA, the CDR3 is TGTGCCAGTAGTTGGGAGGGAACTGCTCATGAACAGTTCTTC. The V call is TRBV19, the J call TRBJ2-1; 7 bases are shared with TRBD2. This CDR3 comprises 14 residues. Per the germline V gene, CDR1 is LNHDA and CDR2 is SQIVND (reference sequence).

This clone was recorded a few times. J is TRBJ2-1 and V is TRBV18; possibly TRBD1 for D (5 bases). Germline CDR1 and CDR2: KGHSH and LQKENI. V lost 6 bases and J lost 9, with 12 bases in between. The CDR3 is made up of 12 amino acids. The CDR3 reads CASSSQGSEQFF. CDR3 coding DNA: TGTGCCAGCTCTTCCCAGGGAAGTGAGCAGTTCTTC.

The gene calls are TRBV27 and TRBJ1-1, with 9 bases that match TRBD1. The CDR3 length is 14 residues. Losses at the gene ends were 8 bases for V and 3 bases for J; bases not matched to a gene: 7. CDR1 MNHEY and CDR2 SMNVEV come from the germline V gene (reference sequence). Written as DNA, the CDR3 is TGTGCCAGCTATGGGACAGGGCCAGACACTGAAGCTTTCTTT. Translating gives CASYGTGPDTEAFF.

This chain uses TRBV5-1 with TRBJ2-1, with 11 bases that match TRBD2. The germline CDR1 and CDR2 sequences are SGHRS and YFSETQ. CDR3 length: 16 residues. Trimming at V came to 4 bases and at J to 7 bases, leaving 10 bases not matched to a gene. CDR3 bases: TGCGCCAGCAGCCCGGGACTAGCGGAGTCCTGGAATGAGCAGTTCTTC. Its protein product is CASSPGLAESWNEQFF. The full variable domain, completed using reference TRBV5-1 and TRBJ2-1, is KAGVTQTPRYLIKTRGQQVTLSCSPISGHRSVSWYQQTPGQGLQFLFEYFSETQRNKGNFPGRFSGRQFSNSRSEMNVSTLELGDSALYLCASSPGLAESWNEQFFGPGTRLTVL.

The chain links TRBV6-5 to TRBJ1-2; D unresolved. The V and J ends lost 3 bases and 2 bases respectively, with 7 bases between them. The CDR3 covers 13 residues. Germline V gene sequence: CDR1 MNHEY, CDR2 SVGAGI. The CDR3 region has the DNA TGTGCCAGCAGTTATTCGGGGAACTATGGCTACACCTTC. Its translation: CASSYSGNYGYTF.

This clone was picked up one time. The rearrangement uses TRBV27 and TRBJ2-1, with 10 bases aligning to TRBD2. In germline, CDR1 is MNHEY, CDR2 SMNVEV (reference sequence). Losses at the gene ends were 0 bases for V and 7 bases for J; bases not matched to a gene: 9. The CDR3 consists of 17 residues. The CDR3 is CASSLSILASGSNEQFF. In DNA form, the CDR3 reads TGTGCCAGCAGTTTATCGATCCTGGCTAGCGGGAGTAATGAGCAGTTCTTC.

In its sample, this clone was seen a few times. The V gene is TRBV10-3, the J gene TRBJ2-7; the match to TRBD1 covers 9 bases. This CDR3 has 17 residues. CDR1 ENHRY and CDR2 SYGVKD come from the germline V gene. V lost 6 bases, J lost 3 bases, and 15 bases stayed unmatched. Written as DNA, the CDR3 is TGTGCCATCAGACCGGGACAGGGAGTCCAAGGAGACTACGAGCAGTACTTC. Amino acids: CAIRPGQGVQGDYEQYF.

DNA for the CDR3: TGCGCCAGCACGGACCTCCCGGGACAGGGGACTTACACCTTC. Its translation: CASTDLPGQGTYTF. The rearrangement joins TRBV5-1 to TRBJ1-2; 10 nucleotides line up with TRBD1. In germline, CDR1 is SGHRS, CDR2 YFSETQ. The CDR3 runs 14 residues. Trimming took 6 bases from V and 11 from J; bases not matched to a gene: 13.

This chain links TRBV10-1 with TRBJ2-1; TRBD2 matches 8 bases. The germline V gene encodes CDR1 WNHNN and CDR2 SYGVQD (reference sequence). This CDR3 spans 14 amino acids. V was clipped by 3 bases and J by 8 bases; unmatched bases: 6. CDR3: CASSDAGGTDEQFF. CDR3 in DNA: TGCGCCAGCAGTGACGCGGGAGGCACGGATGAGCAGTTCTTC.

This rearrangement joins TRBV7-6 to TRBJ2-1, with D maybe TRBD2 (6 bases). The CDR3 length is 15 residues. In germline, CDR1 is SGHVS, CDR2 FNYEAQ. The ends were cut back, 5 bases at V and 6 bases at J, with 17 bases in the middle. The CDR3 DNA sequence: TGTGCCAGCAGCCCCGGTGCGGGAACCGGCAATGAGCAGTTCTTC. Protein sequence: CASSPGAGTGNEQFF. The full variable domain, in which reference TRBV7-6 and TRBJ2-1 provide the parts outside the CDR3, is GAGVSQSPRYKVTKRGQDVALRCDPISGHVSLYWYRQALGQGPEFLTYFNYEAQQDKSGLPNDRFSAERPEGSISTLTIQRTEQRDSAMYRCASSPGAGTGNEQFFGPGTRLTVL.

This clone has only a few counts. The genes are TRBV7-8 and TRBJ2-2; a possible D gene is TRBD1 (5 bases). V lost 0 bases, J lost 7 bases, and 15 bases lay in between. This CDR3 region has 16 residues. The V gene's germline CDR1 is SGHVS and CDR2 FQNEAQ. CDR3 coding DNA: TGTGCCAGCAGCTTAGCAGGGGCAGGGTCCATCGGGGAGCTGTTTTTT. As protein: CASSLAGAGSIGELFF. Together with reference TRBV7-8 and TRBJ2-2, the CDR3 gives the full variable domain: GAGVSQSPRYKVAKRGQDVALRCDPISGHVSLFWYQQALGQGPEFLTYFQNEAQLDKSGLPSDRFFAERPEGSVSTLKIQRTQQEDSAVYLCASSLAGAGSIGELFFGEGSRLTVL.

The chain has TRBV27 and TRBJ1-2, with D possibly matching TRBD1 (5 bases). V lost 2 bases to trimming and J lost 1 base, with 8 bases between them. The CDR3 totals 14 residues. Germline V gene data show CDR1 as MNHEY and CDR2 as SMNVEV (reference sequence). For the CDR3, the DNA is TGTGCCAGCAGTTTAGACAGCTTTAACTATGGCTACACCTTC. This encodes CASSLDSFNYGYTF.

The chain links TRBV2 to TRBJ1-6; 7 bases agree with TRBD1. The CDR3 length is 14 residues. Germline assignment: CDR1 SNHLY and CDR2 FYNNEI. V lost 5 bases to trimming and J lost 7 bases; unmatched junction nucleotides: 5. CDR3 coding DNA: TGTGCCAGCAGTTCCGGGACAGAAAATTCACCCCTCCACTTT. It is translated as CASSSGTENSPLHF.